A single sample gave rise to the 20 T cell receptor beta chains below, sequenced in a study of CD8 T cells in ankylosing spondylitis. General observations from the study: A motif in TCR beta, a set of eight or nine highly homologous variants, appeared characteristic of ankylosing spondylitis blood.

A single record per CDR3 protein comes from TCRdb applying MiXCR to the 5' RACE reads. The sample records some 200,000 distinct CDR3 sequences, 6% to 8% being singletons. These receptors lack a known antigen. Specimen: blood, either unsorted or a sorted T cell fraction (not recorded which). The source is a male donor with ankylosing spondylitis.

Ten or more counts support this clonotype. The chain has TRBV28 and TRBJ1-5; D gene uncertain. With 7 bases removed from V and 3 bases from J, the gap between germline ends came to 19 bases. CDR3 length: 16 residues. Germline values: CDR1 MDHEN, CDR2 SYDVKM. CDR3 sequence reads: CASKDGWASNNQPQHF. The CDR3 DNA reads as TGTGCCAGCAAGGACGGGTGGGCTTCAAACAATCAGCCCCAGCATTTT.

At least ten counts were recorded for this clonotype. The chain uses TRBV29-1 and TRBJ2-2; D is ambiguous. The V gene's germline CDR1 is SQVTM and CDR2 ANQGSEA. The V and J ends lost 6 bases and 1 base respectively, with 6 bases between them. This CDR3 has 12 residues. The CDR3 loop is CSVPWNTGELFF. The CDR3 DNA sequence: TGCAGCGTACCCTGGAACACCGGGGAGCTGTTTTTT.

This clonotype was counted ten times or more. The gene calls are TRBV6-4 and TRBJ1-1; D call uncertain. Trimming stripped 5 bases from V and 1 base from J, with 11 bases between. This CDR3 region has 14 residues. Germline lookup yields CDR1 MRHNA and CDR2 SNTAGT. Here the CDR3 reads CASSRTLGNTEAFF. CDR3 nucleotides: TGTGCCAGCAGTAGGACCCTGGGGAACACTGAAGCTTTCTTT.

This clonotype was observed a few times. The junction and the germline gene differ at one end; a read error may be behind it. The chain uses TRBV28 and TRBJ2-1, with 7 nucleotides matching TRBD1. The CDR3 runs 14 residues. CDR1 and CDR2 (germline): MDHEN, SYDVKM. CDR3 nucleotide sequence: TGTGCCAGCAGTTACCTGGGACAGCACAACGAGCAGTTCTTC. Protein: CASSYLGQHNEQFF.

This clonotype was counted at least ten times. The chain joins TRBV5-1 to TRBJ2-3; no clear D. The germline V gene has CDR1 SGHRS and CDR2 YFSETQ. CDR3 length: 14 residues. Trimming left V 1 base short and J 7 bases short, with 13 bases between. DNA for the CDR3: TGCGCCAGCAGCTTGAGTACTCGGAGAAATACGCAGTATTTT. Its translation: CASSLSTRRNTQYF.

The CDR3 loop is CASSYGAGWGNEQFF. The CDR3, as DNA: TGTGCCAGCAGTTACGGAGCGGGGTGGGGCAATGAGCAGTTCTTC. This sequence joins TRBV6-5 and TRBJ2-1, with TRBD2 identical over 7 bases. Germline V gene data show CDR1 as MNHEY and CDR2 as SVGAGI. With V trimmed by 2 bases and J by 6 bases, 7 bases remained unmatched. The CDR3 length is 15 residues.

The sample holds many counts of this clonotype. CDR3 sequence (DNA): TGCGCCAGCAGCCAAGATCTGGGAAACTATGAGCAGTTCTTC. This translates into CASSQDLGNYEQFF. The chain employs TRBV4-3 and TRBJ2-1; D gene uncertain. CDR3 length: 14 residues. CDR1 LGHNA and CDR2 YSLEER come from the germline V gene. V lost 0 bases and J lost 8, with 11 bases in between.

The sample holds many counts of this clonotype. The V gene is TRBV4-3, the J gene TRBJ2-7; 8 bases map to TRBD2. Germline-derived CDR1 and CDR2 are LGHNA and YSLEER. J lost 0 bases, V lost 0 bases, and 7 bases had no gene match. CDR3 length equals 17 residues. CDR3 coding DNA: TGCGCCAGCAGCCAAGAAGCCTCCGGGGGGGGCTCCTACGAGCAGTACTTC. Its protein is CASSQEASGGGSYEQYF.

This clonotype was seen ten or more times. The CDR3 sequence: CASSVVSGRGYTF. The CDR3 DNA is TGTGCCAGCAGCGTAGTTTCAGGGAGAGGCTACACCTTC. The rearrangement links TRBV9 to TRBJ1-2, with a possible D match to TRBD1 (5 bases). There are 13 residues in the CDR3. Trimming shortened V by 0 bases and J by 8 bases, and 11 bases separated the two germline ends. Germline V CDR1 and CDR2: SGDLS, YYNGEE.

This clonotype was observed many times. The gene calls are TRBV28 and TRBJ2-1; D tentatively fits TRBD1 or TRBD2 (5 bases each). With 3 bases removed from V and 5 bases from J, the gap between germline ends came to 11 bases. This CDR3 has 14 residues. Germline-derived CDR1 and CDR2 are MDHEN and SYDVKM. Written as DNA, the CDR3 is TGTGCCAGCAGTTTCACCGGGACCGACAATGAGCAGTTCTTC. Its protein is CASSFTGTDNEQFF.

This clonotype was detected a few times. CDR3 in amino acids: CSARGISGSSYEQYF. The CDR3 nucleotides are TGCAGTGCTAGAGGGATTTCAGGGAGCTCCTACGAGCAGTACTTC. The chain carries TRBV20-1 and TRBJ2-7, with D possibly being TRBD1 or TRBD2 (5 bases each). The germline CDR1 and CDR2 sequences are DFQATT and SNEGSKA (reference sequence). There are 15 residues in the CDR3. Trimming shortened V by 1 base and J by 0 bases, and 13 bases separated the two germline ends.

This clonotype was seen at least ten times. The gene calls are TRBV4-3 and TRBJ1-2; a weak D match, TRBD1 (6 bases). The ends were cut back, 0 bases at V and 4 bases at J, with 21 bases in the middle. Germline values: CDR1 LGHNA, CDR2 YSLEER. CDR3 length equals 18 residues. The DNA for the CDR3 is TGCGCCAGCAGCCAAGATTTTATTGGAAGGGGGTTCCCCTATGGCTACACCTTC. Protein: CASSQDFIGRGFPYGYTF.

This clonotype was detected ten times or more. The gene calls are TRBV20-1 and TRBJ1-5, with 7 bases fitting TRBD1. Germline loops: CDR1 DFQATT, CDR2 SNEGSKA (reference sequence). The ends lost 6 bases at V and 3 bases at J; junction bases unmatched: 14. The CDR3 covers 16 residues. DNA for the CDR3: TGCAGTGCAGCCGGGACAGCAAAGAAATACAATCAGCCCCAGCATTTT. Protein sequence: CSAAGTAKKYNQPQHF.

This chain connects TRBV9 to TRBJ2-7; D is possibly TRBD2 (5 bases). This CDR3 contains 16 residues. Trimming stripped 4 bases from V and 4 bases from J, with 21 bases between. Germline CDR1 and CDR2: SGDLS and YYNGEE. The CDR3 DNA sequence: TGTGCCAGCAGCCCCCAAAGCACCCTAGGAGGTTACGAGCAGTACTTC. This codes for CASSPQSTLGGYEQYF.

The chain uses TRBV30 and TRBJ2-7; 11 bases are a match to TRBD2. This CDR3 region has 14 residues. Germline assignment: CDR1 GTSNPN and CDR2 SVGIG (reference sequence). The ends lost 2 bases at V and 4 bases at J; junction bases unmatched: 4. In nucleotides, the CDR3 is TGTGCCTGGAGTTGGGCTAGCGGGAGGTACGAGCAGTACTTC. Protein sequence: CAWSWASGRYEQYF.

This clonotype was detected only a few times. This chain joins TRBV7-2 and TRBJ2-6; D gene unclear. This CDR3 region has 13 residues. The V gene lost 4 bases and the J gene lost 3 bases, with 4 bases spanning the gap. CDR1 is SGHTA, CDR2 FQGNSA, per germline. The CDR3 region is CASSWDGANVLTF. CDR3 in DNA: TGTGCCAGCAGCTGGGATGGGGCCAACGTCCTGACTTTC.

There are many counts of this clonotype. The J gene is TRBJ2-7, the V gene TRBV7-9; D is unresolved. The CDR3 covers 12 residues. CDR1 and CDR2 from the germline V gene are SEHNR and FQNEAQ (reference sequence). V was pared by 7 bases and J by 2 bases, with 9 bases between. The CDR3 nucleotides are TGTGCCAGCACCGGAGCTGCCTACGAGCAGTACTTC. Encoded protein: CASTGAAYEQYF.

This clonotype was detected many times. The chain is built from TRBV4-3 and TRBJ2-1; D remains ambiguous. The CDR3 runs 15 residues. V was clipped by 0 bases and J by 1 base, with 7 bases between them. Per the germline V gene, CDR1 is LGHNA and CDR2 is YSLEER. CDR3 sequence reads: CASSQEGGSYNEQFF. The CDR3 nucleotides are TGCGCCAGCAGCCAAGAAGGCGGTTCCTACAATGAGCAGTTCTTC.

In this sample, this clonotype turned up many times. The chain joins TRBV7-9 to TRBJ2-5, with D maybe TRBD2 (5 bases). The length of the CDR3 is 17 residues. Germline V CDR1 and CDR2: SEHNR, FQNEAQ (reference sequence). V was trimmed by 7 bases and J by 3 bases, leaving 24 bases between them. The CDR3 region is CASTEIRLGVPKETQYF. For the CDR3, the DNA is TGTGCCAGCACCGAGATTCGCTTGGGAGTCCCTAAAGAGACCCAGTACTTC.

The chain links TRBV3-1 to TRBJ1-5; D call uncertain. V lost 0 bases and J lost 1, with 10 bases in between. This CDR3 region has 16 residues. Germline CDR1 is LGHDT and CDR2 is YNNKEL (reference sequence). Written as DNA, the CDR3 is TGTGCCAGCAGCCAAGATGGCTCCAGAAGCAATCAGCCCCAGCATTTT. The encoded protein is CASSQDGSRSNQPQHF.